A selection of T cell receptor beta chains follows, all from one sample in a study of blood T cells in healthy people across ages. Each CDR3 protein is one row after TCRdb ran MiXCR on the 5' RACE reads. The table records some 760,000 distinct CDR3 sequences, around 25% of them present only once. These same data were also listed under a study on T cells of mothers and their children.

The material sequenced was blood. The receptors here all came from a boy aged 5 to 17 in good health. The CDR3 runs from the conserved cysteine through the conserved F or W. D genes are given only for firm matches. Clone size is given for some rows only: seen once, a few or many times, or a class if the clone is expanded.

clone_size,j_call,v_call,cdr3_length,d_call,cdr3_aa,cdr3_nt
NA,TRBJ2-5,TRBV14,14,NA,CASSQDTNQETQYF,TGTGCCAGCAGCCAAGATACTAACCAAGAGACCCAGTACTTC
NA,TRBJ1-2,TRBV29-1,11,NA,CSVPTFYGYTF,TGCAGCGTACCGACATTTTATGGCTACACCTTC
NA,TRBJ1-1,TRBV4-1,14,NA,CTSSKLPGFTEAFF,TGCACCAGCAGCAAACTACCAGGGTTCACTGAAGCTTTCTTT
NA,TRBJ2-1,TRBV4-2,15,NA,CASSQDPDSYNEQFF,TGTGCCAGCAGCCAAGATCCTGACTCCTACAATGAGCAGTTCTTC
few,TRBJ2-5,TRBV7-9,15,TRBD1,CASSPTRQGQETQYF,TGTGCCAGCAGCCCGACCCGACAGGGGCAAGAGACCCAGTACTTC
NA,TRBJ1-5,TRBV6-6,14,NA,CASSLPGGDQPQHF,TGTGCCAGCAGCCTCCCTGGGGGAGATCAGCCCCAGCATTTT
few,TRBJ2-7,TRBV28,13,TRBD1,CASREQGSYEQYF,TGTGCCAGCAGAGAACAGGGGTCCTACGAGCAGTACTTC
few,TRBJ2-5,TRBV5-6,17,TRBD2,CASSYRSSGGYQETQYF,TGTGCCAGCAGCTACCGGTCTAGCGGGGGGTACCAAGAGACCCAGTACTTC
few,TRBJ1-1,TRBV20-1,14,NA,CSARDIAGNTEAFF,TGCAGTGCTAGAGACATTGCGGGAAACACTGAAGCTTTCTTT
NA,TRBJ2-5,TRBV28,14,NA,CASSLFGGFETQYF,TGTGCCAGCAGTTTATTCGGCGGGTTTGAGACCCAGTACTTC
few,TRBJ2-4,TRBV3-1,17,NA,CASSQVRQGVAKNIQYF,TGTGCCAGCAGCCAAGTAAGGCAGGGAGTAGCCAAAAACATTCAGTACTTC
few,TRBJ2-3,TRBV29-1,14,NA,CSVEWSGRTDTQYF,TGCAGCGTTGAGTGGTCAGGTCGCACAGATACGCAGTATTTT
few,TRBJ1-1,TRBV29-1,13,NA,CSSMTEPNTEAFF,TGCAGCAGTATGACGGAACCGAACACTGAAGCTTTCTTT
few,TRBJ1-5,TRBV6-5,15,NA,CANSYSRTFGQPQHF,TGTGCCAACAGTTACTCCCGGACGTTCGGCCAGCCCCAGCATTTT
NA,TRBJ2-5,TRBV29-1,12,TRBD1,CSVTGTGKTQYF,TGCAGCGTGACCGGGACAGGCAAGACCCAGTACTTC
few,TRBJ1-1,TRBV12-3/TRBV12-4,11,NA,CASSPPPGAFF,TGTGCCAGCAGTCCCCCTCCAGGGGCTTTCTTT
few,TRBJ2-1,TRBV10-3,13,TRBD2,CAIRGLANNEQFF,TGTGCCATCAGAGGACTAGCGAACAATGAGCAGTTCTTC
few,TRBJ2-1,TRBV20-1,14,NA,CSARYRSSYNEQFF,TGCAGTGCTAGGTACCGGAGCTCCTACAATGAGCAGTTCTTC
few,TRBJ2-2,TRBV9,14,NA,CASSFHTGPGELFF,TGTGCCAGCAGCTTCCACACAGGCCCCGGGGAGCTGTTTTTT
NA,TRBJ1-5,TRBV4-3,15,NA,CASSQEHGSNQPRHF,TGCGCCAGCAGCCAAGAGCACGGTAGCAATCAGCCCCGGCATTTT
NA,TRBJ2-1,TRBV10-1,14,NA,CASSESGMPVMQFF,TGCGCCAGCAGTGAGTCGGGCATGCCCGTTATGCAGTTCTTC
few,TRBJ1-2,TRBV12-3/TRBV12-4,14,TRBD1,CASSSPGGGDGYTF,TGTGCCAGCAGTTCCCCAGGGGGCGGGGATGGCTACACCTTC
NA,TRBJ2-7,TRBV5-1,12,NA,CTSSYDTYEQYF,TGCACCAGCAGTTACGATACCTACGAGCAGTACTTC
NA,TRBJ2-7,TRBV27,14,NA,CASSLRGLNYEQYF,TGTGCCAGCAGTTTACGGGGACTCAACTACGAGCAGTACTTC
NA,TRBJ2-5,TRBV12-5,16,TRBD2,CASGLETSGSQETQYF,TGTGCTAGTGGTTTGGAGACTAGCGGGAGTCAAGAGACCCAGTACTTC
NA,TRBJ2-1,TRBV5-5,15,NA,CASSLDREGYNEQFF,TGTGCCAGCAGCTTGGACAGGGAAGGTTACAATGAGCAGTTCTTC
few,TRBJ2-7,TRBV12-3/TRBV12-4,15,NA,CASSPLPTESYEQYF,TGTGCCAGCAGCCCCCTCCCGACCGAGTCCTACGAGCAGTACTTC
NA,TRBJ1-4,TRBV4-2,15,NA,CASSQEAGANEKLFF,TGTGCCAGCAGCCAAGAGGCAGGGGCTAATGAAAAACTGTTTTTT
few,TRBJ1-1,TRBV5-5,15,NA,CASSLGRGSQTEAFF,TGTGCCAGCAGCTTGGGTCGAGGAAGTCAGACTGAAGCTTTCTTT
few,TRBJ2-1,TRBV5-1,16,NA,CASSLVGKARSDEQFF,TGCGCCAGCAGCTTGGTAGGGAAAGCCCGTTCGGATGAGCAGTTCTTC
NA,TRBJ2-5,TRBV12-5,15,TRBD1,CASAPPGQGQETQYF,TGTGCTAGTGCCCCCCCGGGACAGGGCCAAGAGACCCAGTACTTC
few,TRBJ2-7,TRBV14,16,TRBD1,CASSQASGGPSYEQYF,TGTGCCAGCAGCCAGGCTTCAGGGGGCCCGTCCTACGAGCAGTACTTC
NA,TRBJ2-7,TRBV5-1,15,NA,CASSFGSGGVYEQYF,TGCGCCAGCAGCTTTGGGTCGGGGGGCGTCTACGAGCAGTACTTC
few,TRBJ1-2,TRBV24-1,15,NA,CATSDPWTANYGYTF,TGTGCCACCAGTGACCCGTGGACGGCCAACTATGGCTACACCTTC
few,TRBJ2-1,TRBV12-3/TRBV12-4,13,TRBD1,CASRFNSGQQQFF,TGTGCCAGCAGATTCAATTCGGGACAGCAGCAGTTCTTC
NA,TRBJ2-6,TRBV5-6,12,NA,CASLDWANVLTF,TGTGCCAGCCTGGATTGGGCCAACGTCCTGACTTTC
few,TRBJ2-5,TRBV3-1,16,TRBD1,CASSHDRETYQETQYF,TGTGCCAGCAGCCACGACAGGGAAACGTACCAAGAGACCCAGTACTTC
NA,TRBJ2-5,TRBV12-3/TRBV12-4,17,TRBD1,CASSTTSGQINPETQYF,TGTGCCAGCAGCACAACCTCGGGACAGATAAACCCAGAGACCCAGTACTTC
NA,TRBJ2-1,TRBV7-2,18,TRBD1,CVSSLLLEAGGSYNEQFF,TGTGTCAGCAGCTTATTGCTCGAGGCAGGGGGCTCCTACAATGAGCAGTTCTTC
NA,TRBJ2-1,TRBV24-1,13,TRBD2,CATTTSTSDEQFF,TGTGCCACCACCACTTCCACTAGCGATGAGCAGTTCTTC
few,TRBJ2-5,TRBV4-3,15,TRBD2,CASSQEVAGGPPKFF,TGCGCCAGCAGCCAAGAGGTAGCGGGGGGGCCGCCCAAGTTCTTC